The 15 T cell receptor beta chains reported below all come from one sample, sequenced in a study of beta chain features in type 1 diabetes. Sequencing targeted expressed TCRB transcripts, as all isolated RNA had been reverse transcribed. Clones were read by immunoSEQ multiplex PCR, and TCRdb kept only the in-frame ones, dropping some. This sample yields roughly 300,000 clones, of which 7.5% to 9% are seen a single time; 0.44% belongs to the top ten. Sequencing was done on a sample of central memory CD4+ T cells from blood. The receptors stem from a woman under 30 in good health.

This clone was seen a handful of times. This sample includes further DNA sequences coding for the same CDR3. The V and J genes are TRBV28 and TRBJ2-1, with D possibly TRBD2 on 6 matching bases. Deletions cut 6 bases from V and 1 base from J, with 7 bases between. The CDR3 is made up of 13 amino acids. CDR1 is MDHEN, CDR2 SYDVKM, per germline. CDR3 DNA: TGTGCCAGCAGGGGGGGTTCCTACAATGAGCAGTTCTTC. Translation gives CASRGGSYNEQFF.

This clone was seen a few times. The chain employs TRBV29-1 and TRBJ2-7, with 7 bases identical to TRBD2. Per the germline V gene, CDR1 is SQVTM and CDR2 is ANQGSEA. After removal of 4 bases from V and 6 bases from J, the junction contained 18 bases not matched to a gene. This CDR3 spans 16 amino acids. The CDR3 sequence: CSVVLWAGVGSGEQYF. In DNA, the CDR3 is TGCAGCGTTGTTCTATGGGCGGGAGTAGGGTCAGGCGAGCAGTACTTC.

CDR3 sequence (DNA): TGTGCCAGCAGCACTAGCGGGAGGGCGGATGAGCAGTTCTTC. Amino acid sequence: CASSTSGRADEQFF. The J gene is TRBJ2-1, the V gene TRBV5-4, with TRBD2 matching 13 bases. The germline V gene has CDR1 SGHNT and CDR2 YYREEE (reference sequence). The CDR3 totals 14 residues. V shed 4 bases, J shed 8 bases, and the junction held 3 bases outside the gene matches.

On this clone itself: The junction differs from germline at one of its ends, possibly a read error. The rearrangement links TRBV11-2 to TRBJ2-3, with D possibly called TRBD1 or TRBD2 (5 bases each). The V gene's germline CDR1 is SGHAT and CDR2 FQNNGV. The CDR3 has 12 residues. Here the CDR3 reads CASSRTRDVHHF. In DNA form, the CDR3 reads TGTGCCAGCAGTAGGACCCGGGACGTTCATCATTTT.

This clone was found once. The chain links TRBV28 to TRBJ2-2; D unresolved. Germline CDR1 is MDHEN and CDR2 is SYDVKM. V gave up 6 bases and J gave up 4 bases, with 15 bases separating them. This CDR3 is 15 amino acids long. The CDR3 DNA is TGTGCCAGCAGCCCCTTCCTAGTATCCACCGGGGAGCTGTTTTTT. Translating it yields CASSPFLVSTGELFF.

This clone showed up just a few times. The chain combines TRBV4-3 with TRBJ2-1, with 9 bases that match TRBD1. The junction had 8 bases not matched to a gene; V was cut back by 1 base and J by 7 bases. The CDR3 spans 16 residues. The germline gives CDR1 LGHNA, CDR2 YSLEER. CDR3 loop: CASSQGYRDRANEQFF. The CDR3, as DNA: TGCGCCAGCAGCCAAGGCTACCGGGACAGGGCGAATGAGCAGTTCTTC.

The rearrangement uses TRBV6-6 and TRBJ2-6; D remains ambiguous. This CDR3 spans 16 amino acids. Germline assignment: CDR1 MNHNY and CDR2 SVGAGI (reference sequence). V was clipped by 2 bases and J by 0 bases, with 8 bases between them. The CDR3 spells CASSYVGYSGANVLTF. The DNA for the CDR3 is TGTGCCAGCAGTTACGTCGGTTACTCTGGGGCCAACGTCCTGACTTTC.

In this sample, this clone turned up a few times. CDR3 sequence (DNA): TGTGCCAGCAGTTTCCACAGAGGTTCCTACGAGCAGTACTTC. This sequence encodes CASSFHRGSYEQYF. The chain links TRBV27 to TRBJ2-7; D is ambiguous. The CDR3 is 14 residues long. Germline CDR1 reads MNHEY; CDR2 reads SMNVEV (reference sequence). V was cut by 3 bases and J by 1 base, with 10 bases left in between.

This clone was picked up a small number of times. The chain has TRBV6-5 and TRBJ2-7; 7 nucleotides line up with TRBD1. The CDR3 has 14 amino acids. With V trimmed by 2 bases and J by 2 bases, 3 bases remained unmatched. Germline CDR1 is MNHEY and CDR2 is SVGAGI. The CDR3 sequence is CASSYQTGPYEQYF. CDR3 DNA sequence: TGTGCCAGCAGTTACCAGACAGGGCCCTACGAGCAGTACTTC.

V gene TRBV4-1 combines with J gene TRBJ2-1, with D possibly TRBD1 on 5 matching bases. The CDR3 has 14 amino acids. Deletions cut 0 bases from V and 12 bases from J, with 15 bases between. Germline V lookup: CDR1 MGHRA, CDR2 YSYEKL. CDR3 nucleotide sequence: TGCGCCAGCAGCCAAGAGGAGACGACCAGGGTGCAGTTCTTC. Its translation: CASSQEETTRVQFF.

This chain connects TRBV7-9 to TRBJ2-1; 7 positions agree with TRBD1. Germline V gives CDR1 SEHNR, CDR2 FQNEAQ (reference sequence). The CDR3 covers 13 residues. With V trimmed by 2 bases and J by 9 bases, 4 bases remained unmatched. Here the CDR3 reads CASSLTGDPEQFF. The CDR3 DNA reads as TGTGCCAGCAGCTTAACAGGGGATCCTGAGCAGTTCTTC. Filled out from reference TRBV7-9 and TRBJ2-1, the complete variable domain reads DTGVSQNPRHKITKRGQNVTFRCDPISEHNRLYWYRQTLGQGPEFLTYFQNEAQLEKSRLLSDRFSAERPKGSFSTLEIQRTEQGDSAMYLCASSLTGDPEQFFGPGTRLTVL.

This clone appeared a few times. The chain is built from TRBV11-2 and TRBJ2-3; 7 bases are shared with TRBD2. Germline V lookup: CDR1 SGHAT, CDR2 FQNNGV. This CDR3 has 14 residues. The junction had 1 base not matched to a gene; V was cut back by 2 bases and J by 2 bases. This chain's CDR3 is CASSLTSATDTQYF. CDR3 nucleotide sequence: TGTGCCAGCAGCTTAACTAGCGCCACAGATACGCAGTATTTT.

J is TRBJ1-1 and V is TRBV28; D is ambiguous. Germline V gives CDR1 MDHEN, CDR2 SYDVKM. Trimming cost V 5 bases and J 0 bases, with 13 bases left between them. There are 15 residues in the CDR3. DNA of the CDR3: TGTGCCAGCAGTCCTTTTTTCCCTTTGAACACTGAAGCTTTCTTT. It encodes CASSPFFPLNTEAFF.

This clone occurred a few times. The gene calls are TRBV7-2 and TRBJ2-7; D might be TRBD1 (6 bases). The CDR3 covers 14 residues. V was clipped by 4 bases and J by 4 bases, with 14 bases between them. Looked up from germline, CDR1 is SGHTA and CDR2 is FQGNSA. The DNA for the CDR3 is TGTGCCAGCAGCTCCCACGGTCAGGGGTACGAGCAGTACTTC. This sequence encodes CASSSHGQGYEQYF.

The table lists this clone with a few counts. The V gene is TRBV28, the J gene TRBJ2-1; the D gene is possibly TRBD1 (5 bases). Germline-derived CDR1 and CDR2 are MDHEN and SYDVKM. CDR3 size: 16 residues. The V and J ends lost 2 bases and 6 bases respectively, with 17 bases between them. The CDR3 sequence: CASSLAGIVMINEQFF. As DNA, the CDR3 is TGTGCCAGCAGTTTAGCAGGGATAGTTATGATCAATGAGCAGTTCTTC.